One and the same sample provided the 11 T cell receptor beta chains below, sequenced in a study of blood T cell repertoires in COVID-19. Clones were read by immunoSEQ multiplex PCR, and TCRdb kept only the in-frame ones, dropping some. Counted here are roughly 73,000 clones, roughly 79% occurring once; the ten biggest clones make up roughly 21%. Sequencing was done on a sample of peripheral blood. These receptors originate from a man in his 70s with acute or convalescent COVID-19.

This chain connects TRBV7-8 to TRBJ1-1; a weak D match, TRBD1 (6 bases). CDR3 length: 15 amino acids. Deletions cut 5 bases from V and 0 bases from J, with 13 bases between. Germline-derived CDR1 and CDR2 are SGHVS and FQNEAQ. The CDR3 DNA reads as TGTGCCAGCAGCCAAATGACAGGTATGAACACTGAAGCTTTCTTT. The encoded protein is CASSQMTGMNTEAFF.

The chain recombines TRBV24-1 with TRBJ1-1; D is perhaps TRBD1 (5 bases). V lost 2 bases, J lost 0 bases, and 15 bases lay in between. In germline, CDR1 is KGHDR, CDR2 SFDVKD. This CDR3 has 17 amino acids. The chain's CDR3 is CATSDSSRGELNTEAFF. Written as DNA, the CDR3 is TGTGCCACCAGTGATTCCTCGCGGGGGGAGCTGAACACTGAAGCTTTCTTT.

This chain links TRBV15 with TRBJ1-4; a weak D match, TRBD1 (5 bases). Per the germline V gene, CDR1 is LNHNV and CDR2 is YYDKDF (reference sequence). The ends were cut back, 7 bases at V and 3 bases at J, with 12 bases in the middle. This CDR3 has 14 residues. The CDR3 is CATTPGGANEKLFF. CDR3 sequence (DNA): TGTGCCACCACCCCGGGGGGGGCTAATGAAAAACTGTTTTTT.

CDR3 nucleotide sequence: TGTGCCAGCTCACCACCCCGGACAGCGATAGTCCACGAGCAGTACTTC. This sequence encodes CASSPPRTAIVHEQYF. The chain recombines TRBV18 with TRBJ2-7; D may be TRBD1 (6 bases). CDR3 length equals 16 residues. V was clipped by 0 bases and J by 5 bases, with 17 bases between them. From germline, CDR1 is KGHSH and CDR2 LQKENI.

This sequence joins TRBV18 and TRBJ1-4; perhaps TRBD1 as D (5 bases). V shed 5 bases and J shed 0 bases, with 7 bases lying between them. Germline V gene sequence: CDR1 KGHSH, CDR2 LQKENI. This CDR3 comprises 14 residues. CDR3 amino acids: CASSVGATNEKLFF. The CDR3 nucleotides are TGTGCCAGCTCAGTAGGGGCAACTAATGAAAAACTGTTTTTT.

The rearrangement joins TRBV28 to TRBJ2-3; 13 bases agree with TRBD2. V was clipped by 6 bases and J by 2 bases; unmatched bases: 5. Germline V gives CDR1 MDHEN, CDR2 SYDVKM. CDR3 length equals 16 residues. The CDR3 DNA follows: TGTGCCAGCAGACCCGGACTAGCGGGAGACACAGATACGCAGTATTTT. Protein sequence: CASRPGLAGDTDTQYF.

The chain is built from TRBV6-6 and TRBJ2-7; D is perhaps TRBD1 (6 bases). V was cut by 6 bases and J by 3 bases, with 18 bases left in between. From germline, CDR1 is MNHNY and CDR2 SVGAGI (reference sequence). The CDR3 has 15 residues. The CDR3 sequence is CASRPRTVEIYEQYF. In nucleotides, the CDR3 is TGTGCCAGCAGACCCCGGACAGTTGAGATCTACGAGCAGTACTTC.

V gene TRBV7-8 combines with J gene TRBJ2-7; 10 bases fit TRBD2. This CDR3 contains 15 residues. CDR1 is SGHVS and CDR2 is FQNEAQ in the germline V gene. The ends lost 6 bases at V and 7 bases at J; junction bases unmatched: 12. CDR3 region: CASSLKAGGPEEQYF. The CDR3 bases are TGTGCCAGCAGTCTTAAAGCGGGAGGGCCGGAAGAGCAGTACTTC.

In its sample, this clone was seen once. V and J are TRBV3-1 (or the pseudogene TRBV3-2) and TRBJ1-4, with D unresolved. V shed 3 bases and J shed 7 bases, with 15 bases lying between them. This CDR3 has 15 amino acids. CDR1 and CDR2 (germline): LGHDT, YNNKEL (reference sequence). This chain's CDR3 is CASSHAATGFEKLFF. For the CDR3, the DNA is TGTGCCAGCAGCCATGCAGCAACGGGGTTTGAAAAACTGTTTTTT.

This clone was observed at least ten times. This chain uses TRBV5-6 with TRBJ2-7; D possibly corresponds to TRBD2 (5 bases). CDR1 is SGHDT, CDR2 YYEEEE, per germline. CDR3 length equals 13 residues. V lost 3 bases and J 2 bases, leaving 9 bases between the germline ends. CDR3 DNA: TGTGCCAGCAGCTCGAAGACTACCTACGAGCAGTACTTC. Amino acid sequence: CASSSKTTYEQYF.

This clone has more than one count but fewer than ten. This sequence joins TRBV28 and TRBJ1-2; D is unclear. The CDR3 covers 14 residues. Deletions cut 6 bases from V and 8 bases from J, with 19 bases between. Germline values: CDR1 MDHEN, CDR2 SYDVKM. CDR3 DNA: TGTGCCAGCAGACCACCCCAAGGAAGAGGAGGCTACACCTTC. This translates into CASRPPQGRGGYTF.